This TCR beta chain is drawn from a study of OX40 agonist ivuxolimab in advanced cancers. Across the whole study: The study treated patients with ivuxolimab, an agonistic anti-OX40 (CD134) antibody. Patients received ivuxolimab, an intravenous treatment, every 2 weeks at 0.01 to 10 mg/kg.

Here immunoSEQ multiplex PCR was the method, and the copy in TCRdb shows in-frame clones only, minus some. The data contain tens of thousands of clones, about 81% of them singletons. This CDR3 comprises 13 residues. CDR1 SNHLY and CDR2 FYNNEI come from the germline V gene. Trimming removed 5 bases from V and 1 base from J, with 5 bases in between. The chain links TRBV2 to TRBJ2-2; D is ambiguous. Sequencing was performed on CD4+ or CD8+ T cells sorted from blood, taken in a trial of the OX40 agonist ivuxolimab. The clonotype originates from an adult with an advanced solid tumor such as melanoma, head and neck, liver or kidney cancer. CDR3 region: CASSRENTGELFF. For the CDR3, the DNA is TGTGCCAGCAGTCGAGAGAACACCGGGGAGCTGTTTTTT.